This TCR beta chain was obtained from a study of T cell repertoires in aging, cancer and after chemotherapy (dated by TCRdb to the late 2010s). Study-level background: Donors were distributed across six age groups ranging from 30 or younger to 70 or older, with at least three individuals included per group. Peripheral blood TCR beta repertoires from healthy donors and cancer patients were profiled to examine immunoaging and T cell reconstitution after chemotherapy. Alongside approximately 95 healthy donors serving as a reference group, the cohort included 200 to 250 cancer patients, of whom more than 85 had hematological cancers and fewer than 140 had solid cancers. The full dataset contained about 10 million TCR reads. Control TCR repertoires from healthy donors were recorded across several months to years, and re-sampling revealed clear clonal overlap.

Instead of sorted cells or RNA, genomic DNA extracted from peripheral blood served as the source for amplifying TCR beta rearrangements. This clonotype occurred a few times. The antigen it binds to is not known. Per-nucleotide qualities are absent, and no much larger clonotype sits a single base away. From the germline V gene (reference sequence), CDR1 is LNHNV and CDR2 is YYDKDF. Ends trimmed: V by 1 base, J by 3 bases; bases unmatched to a gene: 5. Its CDR3 holds 16 amino acids, cysteine through phenylalanine. CDR3 DNA only is kept here, 48 bases in frame from base 1. Multiplex touch-down PCR with a mixed TRB-A/B primer pool was used to amplify rearranged TRB sequences covering the V, D and J segments. Illumina adapters and sample indices were attached to the amplicons through two consecutive PCR reactions run with Phusion HS II polymerase. The amplicons were purified from gel with the NucleoSpin Gel and PCR Clean-up kit and then assessed with Qubit and an Agilent 2100 Bioanalyzer. Libraries were sequenced on an Illumina MiSeq using 600-cycle, single-indexed, paired-end runs. The authors' pipeline ran thus. TRB sequences were processed with MiXCR versions 2.12 and 3.0.5. Each unique CDR3 nucleotide sequence counted as one clone, and only productive sequences with at least two reads were retained. Shannon diversity, evenness, clonality (one minus evenness), and alpha-parameterized diversity profiles from alpha 0 to 5 were included as repertoire metrics. Generation probabilities of clones in paired pre- and post-chemotherapy samples were computed with the IGoR algorithm. The raw public data were reprocessed by TCRdb itself: fastp quality trimming at Q25, MiXCR clonotype calling, in-frame beta chains only. Rows matching on CDR3 protein sequence are summarized as one entry with the most common DNA and genes. TCRdb's processing, not the study's, gives the V and J calls here. The sample has 10,000 to 15,000 distinct CDR3 sequences on record, 35% to 40% of them singletons. Of the sample, 6.6% falls within the top ten clones.

Study-level results and caveats: According to the authors, the repertoire data do not permit conclusions about immunological memory after chemotherapy. In healthy donors, the decline in TCR diversity with age was mainly explained by loss of richness, whereas in cancer patients loss of evenness was also found to contribute. Median generation probability increased over the chemotherapy interval in both cancer cohorts, suggesting repertoire reconstitution through rebound thymic output. Compared with age-matched healthy donors, untreated patients with either hematological or solid cancers had significantly lower TCR diversity in the blood along with higher clonality.

The sequence links TRBV15 to TRBJ1-4, and TRBD1 aligns with 7 junction nucleotides. The TCR originated in a human donor in good health. The donor label of this sample is uncertain. Sequencing used blood. The DNA sequence is as follows: TGTGCCACCAGCAGAGTCAGGGGACAGTCTAATGAAAAACTGTTTTTT. Protein translation: CATSRVRGQSNEKLFF.